The 21 T cell receptor beta chains presented below share a single source sample, sequenced in a study of identical twins. TCRdb reprocessed the 5' RACE reads via MiXCR and lists one record per CDR3 protein. Among approximately 260,000 distinct CDR3 sequences listed, about 8.9% were seen once. These records were also assigned to another study, of yellow fever vaccine responses in identical twins.

The sequencing sample was made of CD8+ T cells sorted from blood. These receptors all stem from a woman in her late teens or twenties in good health.

This clonotype was detected only a few times. J is TRBJ2-7 and V is TRBV20-1; perhaps TRBD2 as D (6 bases). V was trimmed by 3 bases and J by 3 bases, leaving 21 bases between them. The CDR3 consists of 16 residues. The germline V gene has CDR1 DFQATT and CDR2 SNEGSKA (reference sequence). The CDR3 loop reads CSASAVAEGQGYEQYF. As DNA, the CDR3 is TGCAGTGCTAGTGCGGTAGCGGAGGGCCAAGGCTACGAGCAGTACTTC.

In its sample, this clonotype was seen a few times. The chain recombines TRBV6-5 with TRBJ2-7, with 11 bases matching TRBD2. The V and J ends lost 2 bases and 7 bases, in that order; junction bases with no gene match: 7. This CDR3 spans 15 amino acids. Per germline, CDR1 MNHEY and CDR2 SVGAGI. In DNA form, the CDR3 reads TGTGCCAGCAGTTACCCGACTAGCGGGGAAGGGGAGCAGTACTTC. Translation gives CASSYPTSGEGEQYF.

This clonotype has at least ten counts. The chain is built from TRBV7-9 and TRBJ2-1; 7 positions match TRBD2. The CDR3 is 15 residues long. V trimming: 1 base; J trimming: 1 base; junction bases outside the gene matches: 1. Germline V lookup: CDR1 SEHNR, CDR2 FQNEAQ (reference sequence). The CDR3 reads CASSLEGGSYNEQFF. DNA of the CDR3: TGTGCCAGCAGCTTAGAGGGAGGGTCCTACAATGAGCAGTTCTTC.

The chain employs TRBV29-1 and TRBJ2-3, with no clear D. Germline CDR1 and CDR2: SQVTM and ANQGSEA. This CDR3 has 16 residues. Trimming shortened V by 7 bases and J by 0 bases, and 20 bases separated the two germline ends. Here the CDR3 reads CSAMRTDPLSTDTQYF. For the CDR3, the DNA is TGCAGCGCCATGCGGACCGATCCCCTTAGCACAGATACGCAGTATTTT.

This clonotype showed up just a few times. The V gene is TRBV2, the J gene TRBJ1-6; the D is unclear. V lost 0 bases and J 10 bases, leaving 7 bases between the germline ends. The germline CDR1 and CDR2 sequences are SNHLY and FYNNEI. This CDR3 spans 13 amino acids. The CDR3 DNA sequence: TGTGCCAGCAGTGAAGCGGTAGGATCACCCCTCCACTTT. Amino acid sequence: CASSEAVGSPLHF.

This clonotype has only a few counts. The chain joins TRBV5-6 to TRBJ1-2; tentatively, D is TRBD1 (6 bases). The V gene's germline CDR1 is SGHDT and CDR2 YYEEEE. V shed 2 bases and J shed 4 bases, with 27 bases lying between them. The length of the CDR3 is 19 residues. CDR3 DNA sequence: TGTGCCAGCAGCTTTGACCACAGGGACCGGCATAAGGGATCCTATGGCTACACCTTC. Its translation is CASSFDHRDRHKGSYGYTF.

At least ten counts were recorded for this clonotype. The chain is built from TRBV5-1 and TRBJ2-7; D not certain. The CDR3 runs 15 residues. From germline, CDR1 is SGHRS and CDR2 YFSETQ. Trimming removed 0 bases at V and 0 bases at J, with 10 bases between. The DNA for the CDR3 is TGCGCCAGCAGCTTGGAAAGTGTTGGCTCCTACGAGCAGTACTTC. Translating gives CASSLESVGSYEQYF.

In this sample, this clonotype turned up a few times. The CDR3 is CASSLAGTSGYEQYF. In nucleotides, the CDR3 is TGTGCCAGCAGCTTAGCCGGGACTAGCGGATACGAGCAGTACTTC. The chain recombines TRBV7-2 with TRBJ2-7, with TRBD2 matching 11 bases. CDR1 is SGHTA and CDR2 is FQGNSA in the germline V gene. The CDR3 spans 15 residues. Trimming took 0 bases from V and 4 from J; bases not matched to a gene: 2. The full variable domain, completed using reference TRBV7-2 and TRBJ2-7, is GAGVSQSPSNKVTEKGKDVELRCDPISGHTALYWYRQSLGQGLEFLIYFQGNSAPDKSGLPSDRFSAERTGGSVSTLTIQRTQQEDSAVYLCASSLAGTSGYEQYFGPGTRLTVT.

V gene TRBV7-9 combines with J gene TRBJ2-7; D could derive from TRBD1 or TRBD2 (5 bases each). This CDR3 is built from 14 residues. Germline CDR1 reads SEHNR; CDR2 reads FQNEAQ (reference sequence). Trimming left V 2 bases short and J 6 bases short, with 14 bases between. The CDR3 coding sequence is TGTGCCAGCAGCTTAATTGAAAGGGACCTCGAGCAGTACTTC. This codes for CASSLIERDLEQYF.

The chain links TRBV7-9 to TRBJ2-5; D is unresolved. Germline V gives CDR1 SEHNR, CDR2 FQNEAQ (reference sequence). The V end lost 4 bases, the J end lost 2 bases, and 20 bases lay between the germline ends. The CDR3 extends over 17 amino acids. CDR3 coding DNA: TGTGCCAGCAGCTCCTTGAGCCTTTGGGAAGGGCAAGAGACCCAGTACTTC. Its protein product is CASSSLSLWEGQETQYF.

This sequence joins TRBV12-2 and TRBJ2-3; the DNA was not compared with TRBD2, the D call given in the table. TRBV12-2 is labeled a pseudogene. The CDR3 length is 20 residues. In DNA form, the CDR3 reads TGTGCAAGTCGCTTAGCTTGGAAGCCGCTGAGCGGGAGGGACACAGATACGCAGTATTTT. Its protein is CASRLAWKPLSGRDTDTQYF.

This clonotype has a count of ten or more. The rearrangement joins TRBV12-3 or TRBV12-4 to TRBJ2-1; 7 bases line up with TRBD2. The CDR3 runs to 15 residues. V trimming: 3 bases; J trimming: 6 bases; junction bases outside the gene matches: 8. The CDR3 spells CASSLGSGTFNEQFF. Here the CDR3 DNA reads TGTGCCAGCAGTTTGGGAAGCGGGACCTTCAATGAGCAGTTCTTC.

This clonotype was counted a few times. This chain joins TRBV4-3 and TRBJ2-7, with 8 positions matching TRBD1. The CDR3 loop spans 15 amino acids. With V trimmed by 0 bases and J by 3 bases, 4 bases remained unmatched. The germline CDR1 and CDR2 sequences are LGHNA and YSLEER. CDR3 DNA sequence: TGCGCCAGCAGCCAAGATCGACAGGGGCTCTACGAGCAGTACTTC. Amino acids: CASSQDRQGLYEQYF.

This sequence joins TRBV10-3 and TRBJ1-1, with D uncertain. V gave up 0 bases and J gave up 1 base, with 9 bases separating them. The CDR3 has 15 amino acids. Germline CDR1 is ENHRY and CDR2 is SYGVKD. CDR3: CAISESLTQNTEAFF. The CDR3 DNA sequence: TGTGCCATCAGTGAGTCGTTGACACAGAACACTGAAGCTTTCTTT.

The sample holds a few counts of this clonotype. The chain couples TRBV27 to TRBJ2-3; TRBD1 or TRBD2 may be the D gene (6 bases each). The CDR3 totals 19 residues. Germline V lookup: CDR1 MNHEY, CDR2 SMNVEV (reference sequence). Trimming cost V 5 bases and J 2 bases, with 26 bases left between them. This chain's CDR3 is CASSGELAGYGGHTDTQYF. The CDR3 DNA sequence: TGTGCCAGCAGTGGTGAGTTGGCAGGGTACGGGGGCCACACAGATACGCAGTATTTT.

V gene TRBV27 combines with J gene TRBJ2-7; 8 nucleotides line up with TRBD1. Germline V gene sequence: CDR1 MNHEY, CDR2 SMNVEV (reference sequence). This CDR3 has 14 amino acids. With 5 bases clipped from V and 3 bases from J, the junction kept 6 bases outside the gene matches. CDR3 in amino acids: CASSPGQAIYEQYF. The CDR3 nucleotides are TGTGCCAGCAGTCCGGGACAGGCGATCTACGAGCAGTACTTC.

The genes are TRBV5-4 and TRBJ2-7; 10 bases fit TRBD2. V shed 4 bases, J shed 4 bases, and the junction held 8 bases outside the gene matches. This CDR3 has 15 residues. Germline values: CDR1 SGHNT, CDR2 YYREEE (reference sequence). CDR3 nucleotides: TGTGCCAGCAGCGCTCTAGCGGGAGAGGCTTACGAGCAGTACTTC. It specifies CASSALAGEAYEQYF. The full variable domain, in which reference TRBV5-4 and TRBJ2-7 provide the parts outside the CDR3, is ETGVTQSPTHLIKTRGQQVTLRCSSQSGHNTVSWYQQALGQGPQFIFQYYREEENGRGNFPPRFSGLQFPNYSSELNVNALELDDSALYLCASSALAGEAYEQYFGPGTRLTVT.

This clonotype appeared many times. The CDR3 DNA is TGTGCCAGCAGCCAAGTCTACAGGGACATACAAGAGACCCAGTACTTC. Encoded protein: CASSQVYRDIQETQYF. V and J are TRBV4-2 and TRBJ2-5; TRBD1 is a possible D gene (6 bases). This CDR3 contains 16 residues. Germline values: CDR1 LGHNA, CDR2 YNFKEQ. Between the trimmed V and J ends, which lost 1 base and 2 bases, there was a span of 14 bases.

This clonotype was seen ten or more times. This chain connects TRBV13 to TRBJ2-7; TRBD1 aligns across 8 bases. The CDR3 contains 15 residues. The V segment lost 2 bases and the J segment 0 bases; nucleotides outside the gene matches: 3. Germline values: CDR1 PRHDT, CDR2 FYEKMQ (reference sequence). The CDR3 here is CASSLRTGSSYEQYF. The CDR3 region has the DNA TGTGCCAGCAGCTTAAGGACAGGGTCCTCCTACGAGCAGTACTTC. Based on the CDR3 plus reference TRBV13 and TRBJ2-7, the full variable domain is AAGVIQSPRHLIKEKRETATLKCYPIPRHDTVYWYQQGPGQDPQFLISFYEKMQSDKGSIPDRFSAQQFSDYHSELNMSSLELGDSALYFCASSLRTGSSYEQYFGPGTRLTVT.

The chain employs TRBV4-3 and TRBJ1-1; perhaps TRBD1 as D (5 bases). The germline gives CDR1 LGHNA, CDR2 YSLEER. There are 13 residues in the CDR3. V lost 3 bases and J lost 8, with 13 bases in between. CDR3 in DNA: TGCGCCAGCAGCCAGGACCGTCAGGGAGAAGCTTTCTTT. It encodes CASSQDRQGEAFF.

The gene calls are TRBV24-1 and TRBJ2-2, with a possible D match to TRBD1 (6 bases). Germline V gene sequence: CDR1 KGHDR, CDR2 SFDVKD. Trimming shortened V by 5 bases and J by 6 bases, and 9 bases separated the two germline ends. The CDR3 loop spans 13 amino acids. The CDR3 DNA reads TGTGCCACCAGTGGGGGGCCCCCCGGGGAGCTGTTTTTT. It encodes CATSGGPPGELFF.